This entry lists 5 T cell receptor beta chains sequenced from one sample in a study of shared clonotypes between healthy human individuals. Only in-frame clones appear in the TCRdb table, and some are missing; sequencing was by immunoSEQ multiplex PCR. The table lists 1,100,000 or so clones, approximately 78% of them singletons. Sequenced sample: memory CD4+ T cells from PBMCs. Subset in this sample: CD45RA-negative fraction. These TCRs come from a man aged 18 to 30 in good health. Some clones in this sample may be carry-over from other donors' samples.

This chain connects TRBV4-2 to TRBJ1-2; the match to TRBD1 covers 7 bases. Germline CDR1 reads LGHNA; CDR2 reads YNFKEQ. The junction had 6 bases not matched to a gene; V was cut back by 0 bases and J by 5 bases. The CDR3 is made up of 15 amino acids. CDR3 loop: CASSQDQEGAYGYTF. The CDR3 DNA follows: TGTGCCAGCAGCCAAGATCAGGAGGGGGCGTATGGCTACACCTTC.

V gene TRBV7-2 combines with J gene TRBJ2-7; perhaps TRBD1 as D (5 bases). The CDR3 length is 15 residues. Trimming removed 1 base from V and 2 bases from J, with 12 bases in between. Germline loops: CDR1 SGHTA, CDR2 FQGNSA. The CDR3 sequence is CASSLGSGAAYEQYF. As DNA, the CDR3 is TGTGCCAGCAGCTTAGGGAGTGGGGCGGCCTACGAGCAGTACTTC.

The rearrangement uses TRBV29-1 and TRBJ1-6; the D gene is possibly TRBD1 (5 bases). The germline V and J ends were trimmed by 8 bases and 5 bases, with 13 bases remaining between them. This CDR3 contains 13 residues. CDR1 and CDR2 from the germline V gene are SQVTM and ANQGSEA. This CDR3 is CSSYRLDNSPLHF. For the CDR3, the DNA is TGCAGCTCATACAGGTTGGATAATTCACCCCTCCACTTT.

The chain uses TRBV29-1 and TRBJ2-3; D gene uncertain. Germline V CDR1 and CDR2: SQVTM, ANQGSEA. CDR3 length: 12 amino acids. V gave up 3 bases and J gave up 0 bases, with 4 bases separating them. The CDR3 is CSVDDSTDTQYF. CDR3 sequence (DNA): TGCAGCGTTGATGACAGCACAGATACGCAGTATTTT.

The chain recombines TRBV6-5 with TRBJ2-7; no reliable D call. From germline, CDR1 is MNHEY and CDR2 SVGAGI. This CDR3 has 14 amino acids. Trimming pared 4 bases from V and 6 bases from J, leaving 16 bases between. CDR3 DNA: TGTGCCAGCAGTTTAAGTAGTTACGCCGGCGAGCAGTACTTC. Encoded protein: CASSLSSYAGEQYF.